These 20 T cell receptor beta chains were all obtained from the same sample, sequenced in a study of PD-L1 blockade in urothelial cancer. Some clones are missing from TCRdb's copy, which holds only in-frame ones; the method was immunoSEQ multiplex PCR. The sample comprises some 120,000 clones, about 91% of which are singletons, and about 4% rests with the top ten. Time point: peripheral blood 6 weeks after treatment start. The material was PBMCs, obtained around atezolizumab (anti-PD-L1) treatment. These receptors originate from a man in his sixties with urothelial cancer.

As concerns this clone: Other DNA sequences from this sample encode an identical CDR3 as well. The chain has TRBV11-2 and TRBJ1-1, with D possibly TRBD1 on 5 matching bases. The germline CDR1 and CDR2 sequences are SGHAT and FQNNGV. The CDR3 runs to 14 residues. V was cut by 5 bases and J by 2 bases, with 12 bases left in between. CDR3 loop: CASSLGGGNTEAFF. The DNA of the CDR3 is TGTGCCAGCAGCCTAGGCGGGGGAAACACTGAAGCTTTCTTT. Full variable domain (rest looked up from reference TRBV11-2 and TRBJ1-1): EAGVAQSPRYKIIEKRQSVAFWCNPISGHATLYWYQQILGQGPKLLIQFQNNGVVDDSQLPKDRFSAERLKGVDSTLKIQPAKLEDSAVYLCASSLGGGNTEAFFGQGTRLTVV.

This sequence joins TRBV19 and TRBJ1-4; TRBD1 is a possible D gene (6 bases). Trimming pared 10 bases from V and 7 bases from J, leaving 22 bases between. This CDR3 is 15 amino acids long. Germline V CDR1 and CDR2: LNHDA, SQIVND (reference sequence). The CDR3 nucleotides are TGTGCCACACGAGGGGTGCGGGGGCCTCGTGAAAAACTGTTTTTT. Residues: CATRGVRGPREKLFF.

The chain combines TRBV19 with TRBJ2-2, with no clear D. This CDR3 contains 14 residues. Germline-derived CDR1 and CDR2 are LNHDA and SQIVND (reference sequence). Trimming took off 1 base at V and 6 bases at J, with 9 bases between the two ends. The CDR3 loop is CASSIGGFAGELFF. The CDR3 nucleotides are TGTGCCAGTAGTATAGGAGGATTCGCCGGGGAGCTGTTTTTT.

This rearrangement joins TRBV9 to TRBJ2-3, with TRBD2 matching 11 bases. The CDR3 consists of 14 residues. J was trimmed by 6 bases and V by 1 base; bases with no gene match: 1. Germline lookup yields CDR1 SGDLS and CDR2 YYNGEE. The CDR3 loop reads CASSVWTSGDTQYF. The CDR3 DNA follows: TGTGCCAGCAGCGTATGGACTAGCGGGGATACGCAGTATTTT.

V gene TRBV28 combines with J gene TRBJ2-7; 12 bases are a match to TRBD1. The junction had 4 bases not matched to a gene; V was cut back by 2 bases and J by 5 bases. Germline values: CDR1 MDHEN, CDR2 SYDVKM. CDR3 length: 15 amino acids. The chain's CDR3 is CASSLRGTGGHEQYF. In nucleotides, the CDR3 is TGTGCCAGCAGTTTAAGGGGGACAGGGGGCCACGAGCAGTACTTC.

The chain carries TRBV10-3 and TRBJ2-1; D possibly corresponds to TRBD2 (5 bases). V lost 3 bases and J 6 bases, leaving 9 bases between the germline ends. The CDR3 consists of 13 residues. CDR1 is ENHRY and CDR2 is SYGVKD in the germline V gene. This chain's CDR3 is CAISDSGSNEQFF. The CDR3 DNA sequence: TGTGCCATCAGTGATTCGGGGTCCAATGAGCAGTTCTTC.

This chain joins TRBV10-3 and TRBJ1-2, with 7 bases matching TRBD1. Germline CDR1 is ENHRY and CDR2 is SYGVKD. CDR3 length: 13 amino acids. V was clipped by 2 bases and J by 13 bases; unmatched bases: 10. The CDR3 reads CAISEGGTAGPTF. The CDR3 DNA follows: TGTGCCATCAGTGAGGGAGGGACAGCAGGGCCCACCTTC.

The chain uses TRBV4-3 and TRBJ2-7; 15 bases are a match to TRBD2. There are 18 residues in the CDR3. The V gene end was trimmed by 3 bases and the J gene end by 2 bases; junction bases not matched to a gene: 8. Per the germline V gene, CDR1 is LGHNA and CDR2 is YSLEER. In nucleotides, the CDR3 is TGCGCCAGCAGCCATGCGACCGGGACTAGCGGGGGGCCCTACGAGCAGTACTTC. Its protein is CASSHATGTSGGPYEQYF.

The chain employs TRBV2 and TRBJ2-5; TRBD2 aligns across 7 bases. Trimming cost V 7 bases and J 5 bases; bases outside gene matches: 7. This CDR3 has 13 residues. Germline V gene sequence: CDR1 SNHLY, CDR2 FYNNEI. The chain's CDR3 is CASTRREYETQYF. DNA for the CDR3: TGTGCCAGCACTCGGCGGGAGTACGAGACCCAGTACTTC.

This rearrangement joins TRBV7-2 to TRBJ2-7; 7 bases line up with TRBD2. V dropped 3 bases and J dropped 3; count of bases not matched to a gene: 5. The V gene's germline CDR1 is SGHTA and CDR2 FQGNSA. This CDR3 comprises 14 residues. As DNA, the CDR3 is TGTGCCAGCAGCTTTTGGAGCGGGGACTACGAGCAGTACTTC. It is translated as CASSFWSGDYEQYF.

This chain uses TRBV29-1 with TRBJ2-1; unclear D gene. The CDR3 length is 12 residues. Looked up from germline, CDR1 is SQVTM and CDR2 is ANQGSEA. The germline V and J ends were trimmed by 2 bases and 0 bases, with 2 bases remaining between them. In DNA, the CDR3 is TGCAGCGTTGAACTCTCCTACAATGAGCAGTTCTTC. Protein: CSVELSYNEQFF.

The J gene is TRBJ2-3, the V gene TRBV6-5; TRBD2 matches 7 bases. This CDR3 is 13 amino acids long. The V gene's germline CDR1 is MNHEY and CDR2 SVGAGI. Unmatched junction bases numbered 2, after V lost 8 bases and J lost 0 bases. CDR3 residues: CASRRGSTDTQYF. The DNA for the CDR3 is TGTGCCAGCCGGCGGGGGAGCACAGATACGCAGTATTTT.

The rearrangement links TRBV7-2 to TRBJ2-7; 8 bases match TRBD1. The CDR3 length is 15 residues. From germline, CDR1 is SGHTA and CDR2 FQGNSA. V lost 1 base, J lost 7 bases, and 9 bases stayed unmatched. The CDR3 DNA is TGTGCCAGCAGCTTAGAGGGGACAGGCTTAAGGGAGCAGTACTTC. Protein product: CASSLEGTGLREQYF.

The CDR3 sequence is CASSLDRGSTEAFF. The CDR3 region has the DNA TGTGCCAGCAGCTTAGACAGGGGTTCCACTGAAGCTTTCTTT. The chain carries TRBV7-6 and TRBJ1-1, with 7 nucleotides matching TRBD1. The junction had 3 bases not matched to a gene; V was cut back by 1 base and J by 4 bases. CDR3 length: 14 residues. Germline CDR1 and CDR2: SGHVS and FNYEAQ.

The rearrangement joins TRBV19 to TRBJ1-1; the D is unclear. Trimming removed 3 bases from V and 1 base from J, with 6 bases in between. CDR3 length: 13 amino acids. CDR1 and CDR2 (germline): LNHDA, SQIVND (reference sequence). This chain's CDR3 is CASSIRGNTEAFF. CDR3 DNA sequence: TGTGCCAGTAGTATCCGAGGGAACACTGAAGCTTTCTTT.

CDR3 residues: CASSNRGGSNEQFF. The CDR3 DNA reads as TGTGCCAGCAGCAACCGCGGGGGTTCCAATGAGCAGTTCTTC. The chain combines TRBV4-2 with TRBJ2-1, with 7 bases aligning to TRBD2. After removal of 5 bases from V and 6 bases from J, the junction contained 7 bases not matched to a gene. Germline CDR1 is LGHNA and CDR2 is YNFKEQ. The CDR3 spans 14 residues.

This clone has only one observation. This sequence joins TRBV28 and TRBJ1-2, with D uncertain. V lost 5 bases and J lost 8, with 15 bases in between. Germline CDR1 is MDHEN and CDR2 is SYDVKM. The CDR3 contains 13 residues. For the CDR3, the DNA is TGTGCCAGCAGTAACATTTTGACTGGAGGCTACACCTTC. Translated, it gives CASSNILTGGYTF.

This chain links TRBV2 with TRBJ2-5; TRBD2 aligns across 16 bases. Germline V gene sequence: CDR1 SNHLY, CDR2 FYNNEI. This CDR3 has 14 residues. V was clipped by 11 bases and J by 2 bases; unmatched bases: 2. Written as DNA, the CDR3 is TGTGCCCTGGGACTAGCGGGGGGGCAAGAGACCCAGTACTTC. Its translation: CALGLAGGQETQYF.

V and J are TRBV4-1 and TRBJ2-5, with 8 nucleotides matching TRBD1. Trimming removed 0 bases from V and 3 bases from J; junction bases left unmatched: 6. This CDR3 has 16 residues. Germline-derived CDR1 and CDR2 are MGHRA and YSYEKL. CDR3 loop: CASSQEKQGVKETQYF. Here the CDR3 DNA reads TGCGCCAGCAGCCAAGAGAAACAGGGGGTCAAAGAGACCCAGTACTTC.

The V call is TRBV6-5, the J call TRBJ2-7, with D tentatively TRBD1 (5 bases). Trimming took off 6 bases at V and 2 bases at J, with 17 bases between the two ends. The germline gives CDR1 MNHEY, CDR2 SVGAGI. This CDR3 is built from 15 residues. CDR3 protein: CASRRRAQRAYEQYF. The CDR3 nucleotides are TGTGCCAGCAGACGCAGGGCGCAAAGAGCCTACGAGCAGTACTTC.